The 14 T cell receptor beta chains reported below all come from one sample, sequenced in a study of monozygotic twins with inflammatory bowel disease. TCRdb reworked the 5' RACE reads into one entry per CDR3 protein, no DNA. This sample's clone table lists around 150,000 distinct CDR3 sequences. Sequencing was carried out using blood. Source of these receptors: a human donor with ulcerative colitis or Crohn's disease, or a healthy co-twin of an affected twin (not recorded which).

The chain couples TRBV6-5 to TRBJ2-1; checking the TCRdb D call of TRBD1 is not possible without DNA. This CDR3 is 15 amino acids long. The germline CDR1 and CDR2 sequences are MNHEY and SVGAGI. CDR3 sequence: CASSYEYAPNNEQFF.

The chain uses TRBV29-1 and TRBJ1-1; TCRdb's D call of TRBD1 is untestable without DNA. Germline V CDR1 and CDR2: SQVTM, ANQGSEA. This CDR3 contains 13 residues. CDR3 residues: CSAMGGGNSEAFF.

The CDR3 region is CASSRLLAGTIYF. The chain uses TRBV14 and TRBJ2-5; TCRdb calls TRBD1, which cannot be checked without DNA. This CDR3 is built from 13 residues. The V gene's germline CDR1 is SGHDN and CDR2 FVKESK.

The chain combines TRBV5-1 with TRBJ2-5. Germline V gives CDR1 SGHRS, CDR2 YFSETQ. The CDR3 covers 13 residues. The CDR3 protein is CASSFLTEETQYF.

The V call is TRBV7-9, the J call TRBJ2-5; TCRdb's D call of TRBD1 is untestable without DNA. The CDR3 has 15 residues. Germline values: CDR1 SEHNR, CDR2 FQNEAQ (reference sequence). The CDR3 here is CASSLGPGVTETQYF.

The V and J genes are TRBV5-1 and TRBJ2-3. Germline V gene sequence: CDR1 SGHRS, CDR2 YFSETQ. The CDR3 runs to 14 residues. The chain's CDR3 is CASSLVSETDTQYF.

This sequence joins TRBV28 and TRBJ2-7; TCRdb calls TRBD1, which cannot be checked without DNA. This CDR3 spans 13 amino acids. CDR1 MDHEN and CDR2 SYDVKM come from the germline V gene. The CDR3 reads CASSSPDGYEQYF.

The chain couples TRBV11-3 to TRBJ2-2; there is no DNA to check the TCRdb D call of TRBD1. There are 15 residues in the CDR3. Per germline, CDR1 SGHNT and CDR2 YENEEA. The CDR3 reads CASSHRTDITGELFF.

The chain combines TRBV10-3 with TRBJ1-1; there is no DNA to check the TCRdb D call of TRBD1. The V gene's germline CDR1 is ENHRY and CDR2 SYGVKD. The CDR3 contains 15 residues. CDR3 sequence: CATTRGLGTNTEAFF.

This CDR3 is CASSSSGEGYAGELFF. This chain joins TRBV3-1 and TRBJ2-2; TCRdb outputs TRBD1, but without DNA this stays unchecked. CDR1 and CDR2 (germline): LGHDT, YNNKEL (reference sequence). CDR3 length: 16 residues.

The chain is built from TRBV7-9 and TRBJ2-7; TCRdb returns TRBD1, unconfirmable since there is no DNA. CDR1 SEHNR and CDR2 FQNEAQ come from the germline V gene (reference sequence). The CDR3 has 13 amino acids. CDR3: CASSPQGINEQYF.

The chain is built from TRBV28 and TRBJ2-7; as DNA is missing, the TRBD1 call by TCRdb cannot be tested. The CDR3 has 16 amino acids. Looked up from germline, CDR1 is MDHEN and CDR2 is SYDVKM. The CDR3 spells CATLTGLASNSYEQYF.

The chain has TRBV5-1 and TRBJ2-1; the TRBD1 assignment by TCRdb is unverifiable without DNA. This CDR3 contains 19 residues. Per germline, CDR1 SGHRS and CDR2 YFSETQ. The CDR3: CASSSPLLLLGGQSNEQFF.

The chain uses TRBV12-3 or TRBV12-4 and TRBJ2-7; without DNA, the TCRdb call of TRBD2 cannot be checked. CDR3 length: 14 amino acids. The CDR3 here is CASSLAGLVSKQYF.